This passage covers 10 T cell receptor beta chains from one sample sequenced in a study of shared clonotypes between healthy human individuals. Profiling relied on immunoSEQ multiplex PCR, and the TCRdb table lists in-frame clones only, not all of them. Found here are 450,000 to 500,000 clones, 79% of them singletons; the top ten hold approximately 12%. The sample comprised PBMCs. These receptors were collected from a woman aged 40 to 50 in good health. Some clones in this sample may be carry-over from other donors' samples.

This sequence joins TRBV7-9 and TRBJ2-7, with 10 bases matching TRBD1. Trimming at V came to 5 bases and at J to 0 bases, leaving 4 bases not matched to a gene. Germline V gives CDR1 SEHNR, CDR2 FQNEAQ (reference sequence). The CDR3 loop spans 15 amino acids. The DNA of the CDR3 is TGTGCCAGCAGCGTCCGACAGGGGGCCTCCTACGAGCAGTACTTC. This gives the protein CASSVRQGASYEQYF.

This chain joins TRBV4-1 and TRBJ1-1; tentative D call: TRBD1 (5 bases). V lost 4 bases, J lost 3 bases, and 18 bases lay in between. CDR1 and CDR2 from the germline V gene are MGHRA and YSYEKL. CDR3 length: 16 residues. CDR3 coding DNA: TGCGCCAGCAGCCCGACAAGGGGAGGGCTGGACACTGAAGCTTTCTTT. Amino acid sequence: CASSPTRGGLDTEAFF.

This rearrangement joins TRBV7-6 to TRBJ2-1; 8 bases are a match to TRBD2. CDR1 is SGHVS, CDR2 FNYEAQ, per germline. There are 18 residues in the CDR3. Trimming at V came to 5 bases and at J to 3 bases, leaving 15 bases not matched to a gene. This CDR3 reads CASSPHPGSGAVYNEQFF. In DNA form, the CDR3 reads TGTGCCAGCAGCCCCCACCCGGGTAGCGGGGCAGTCTACAATGAGCAGTTCTTC. Variable domain in full (rest from reference TRBV7-6 and TRBJ2-1): GAGVSQSPRYKVTKRGQDVALRCDPISGHVSLYWYRQALGQGPEFLTYFNYEAQQDKSGLPNDRFSAERPEGSISTLTIQRTEQRDSAMYRCASSPHPGSGAVYNEQFFGPGTRLTVL.

The sample holds a few counts of this clone. The rearrangement joins TRBV6-5 to TRBJ2-7, with D perhaps TRBD1 (6 bases). Trimming pared 5 bases from V and 0 bases from J, leaving 14 bases between. The germline V gene encodes CDR1 MNHEY and CDR2 SVGAGI. The CDR3 extends over 15 amino acids. The CDR3 is CASSRDTSSSYEQYF. CDR3 in DNA: TGTGCCAGCAGTCGGGACACTTCGAGCTCCTACGAGCAGTACTTC.

The chain carries TRBV11-2 and TRBJ2-7, with D possibly being TRBD2 (6 bases). The CDR3 has 15 amino acids. Germline CDR1 and CDR2: SGHAT and FQNNGV. V was trimmed by 0 bases and J by 2 bases, leaving 11 bases between them. Here the CDR3 DNA reads TGTGCCAGCAGCTTAGAGCGCCTAGCGACCTACGAGCAGTACTTC. Protein product: CASSLERLATYEQYF.

This clone has more than one count but fewer than ten. The sample holds other DNA sequences that translate to the same CDR3. This chain links TRBV28 with TRBJ1-5; no clear D gene. V lost 1 base and J 4 bases, leaving 5 bases between the germline ends. Germline CDR1 MDHEN, CDR2 SYDVKM. There are 13 residues in the CDR3. CDR3 DNA: TGTGCCAGCAGTTTATACAGAAATCAGCCCCAGCATTTT. This translates into CASSLYRNQPQHF. The whole variable domain, filled in from reference TRBV28 and TRBJ1-5, reads DVKVTQSSRYLVKRTGEKVFLECVQDMDHENMFWYRQDPGLGLRLIYFSYDVKMKEKGDIPEGYSVSREKKERFSLILESASTNQTSMYLCASSLYRNQPQHFGDGTRLSIL.

The chain joins TRBV28 to TRBJ2-2, with D uncertain. The germline gives CDR1 MDHEN, CDR2 SYDVKM. The CDR3 length is 14 residues. Trimming took off 11 bases at V and 6 bases at J, with 19 bases between the two ends. The CDR3 loop reads CACQALLSSGELFF. The CDR3 DNA sequence: TGTGCCTGCCAGGCCCTTCTGTCGTCCGGGGAGCTGTTTTTT. The variable domain in full, with the rest retrieved from reference TRBV28 and TRBJ2-2, is DVKVTQSSRYLVKRTGEKVFLECVQDMDHENMFWYRQDPGLGLRLIYFSYDVKMKEKGDIPEGYSVSREKKERFSLILESASTNQTSMYLCACQALLSSGELFFGEGSRLTVL.

The rearrangement uses TRBV27 and TRBJ2-5; TRBD2 is a possible D gene (6 bases). Judging by the DNA end, TRBJ2-7 fits better; the J call may be wrong. The CDR3 length is 17 residues. Germline CDR1 MNHEY, CDR2 SMNVEV (reference sequence). CDR3 coding DNA: TGTGCCAGCAGTCCCCTAGGTAGTAGCGGACTCTCTTACGAGCAGTACTTC. It codes for CASSPLGSSGLSYEQYF.

The rearrangement links TRBV6-5 to TRBJ2-3, with 11 bases identical to TRBD1. Germline CDR1 and CDR2: MNHEY and SVGAGI. The CDR3 totals 15 residues. J gave up 4 bases and V 6 bases, and 6 bases lay outside the gene matches. The CDR3, as DNA: TGTGCCAGCAGCGAGGACAGGGGGCAAGCAGATACGCAGTATTTT. Translation: CASSEDRGQADTQYF.

This rearrangement joins TRBV7-9 to TRBJ1-1, with 7 bases identical to TRBD1. CDR3 size: 11 residues. The V gene end was trimmed by 5 bases and the J gene end by 6 bases; junction bases not matched to a gene: 0. The germline V gene encodes CDR1 SEHNR and CDR2 FQNEAQ (reference sequence). The CDR3 reads CASSQGAEAFF. The CDR3 region has the DNA TGTGCCAGCAGCCAGGGGGCTGAAGCTTTCTTT.